Reported below is one TCR beta chain. Sequencing was performed with immunoSEQ multiplex PCR; in TCRdb, only in-frame clones are kept and a portion is missing. Of 35,000 to 50,000 clones in the sample, 90% were seen once. These data belong to a study of T cell changes during pregnancy in multiple sclerosis. Trimming took off 4 bases at V and 4 bases at J, with 14 bases between the two ends. This CDR3 is built from 14 residues. CDR1 SGHDT and CDR2 YYEEEE come from the germline V gene. The sample in question was CD8+ T cells from peripheral blood mononuclear cells, obtained in the third trimester of pregnancy. This clonotype was obtained from a female donor with multiple sclerosis, enrolled in a pregnancy study. The rearrangement joins TRBV5-6 to TRBJ1-2, with a tentative D call TRBD1 (6 bases). CDR3: CASSGWTAFYGYTF. The CDR3 DNA is TGTGCCAGCAGCGGATGGACAGCGTTCTATGGCTACACCTTC. Together with reference TRBV5-6 and TRBJ1-2, the CDR3 gives the full variable domain: DAGVTQSPTHLIKTRGQQVTLRCSPKSGHDTVSWYQQALGQGPQFIFQYYEEEERQRGNFPDRFSGHQFPNYSSELNVNALLLGDSALYLCASSGWTAFYGYTFGSGTRLTVV.